The 20 T cell receptor beta chains in this list originate from one sample, sequenced in a study of cytomegalovirus exposure and HLA in healthy donors. 60 Vbeta and 13 Jbeta primers were used in PCR. Profiled with immunoSEQ multiplex PCR; TCRdb holds only in-frame clones, not every one. The sample holds fewer than 150,000 clones, 60% to 85% seen once. Material: PBMCs. These receptors were collected from a male donor in good health and CMV-seronegative.

The CDR3 sequence is CASSTRTGGNTGELFF. Written as DNA, the CDR3 is TGTGCCAGCTCAACCCGGACAGGGGGAAACACCGGGGAGCTGTTTTTT. The chain recombines TRBV18 with TRBJ2-2; TRBD1 matches at 10 bases. V gave up 5 bases and J gave up 2 bases; unmatched junction bases: 5. The germline V gene has CDR1 KGHSH and CDR2 LQKENI. The CDR3 totals 16 residues.

This clone was recorded a few times. The chain is built from TRBV7-9 and TRBJ2-7; 7 nucleotides align to TRBD1. Germline CDR1 is SEHNR and CDR2 is FQNEAQ (reference sequence). This CDR3 comprises 14 residues. After removal of 7 bases from V and 5 bases from J, the junction contained 11 bases not matched to a gene. In DNA, the CDR3 is TGTGCCAGCACCTCCTCGGAGACAGGGAACGAGCAGTACTTC. It is translated as CASTSSETGNEQYF.

This clone was observed once. The genes are TRBV19 and TRBJ1-5; D ambiguous. From germline, CDR1 is LNHDA and CDR2 SQIVND (reference sequence). This CDR3 comprises 15 residues. The V end lost 8 bases, the J end lost 1 base, and 15 bases lay between the germline ends. The CDR3 region has the DNA TGTGCCAGTGAATACAGAGGGCTAAGCAATCAGCCCCAGCATTTT. This encodes CASEYRGLSNQPQHF.

This clone was counted a few times. This chain joins TRBV13 and TRBJ2-6; tentatively, D is TRBD2 (6 bases). V was clipped by 0 bases and J by 0 bases, with 6 bases between them. This CDR3 region has 16 residues. Germline V gene sequence: CDR1 PRHDT, CDR2 FYEKMQ (reference sequence). The DNA for the CDR3 is TGTGCCAGCAGCTTAGGGGGGGGCTCTGGGGCCAACGTCCTGACTTTC. This encodes CASSLGGGSGANVLTF.

The chain combines TRBV4-2 with TRBJ2-1; no reliable D call. Trimming pared 2 bases from V and 0 bases from J, leaving 8 bases between. CDR1 is LGHNA, CDR2 YNFKEQ, per germline. The CDR3 is 15 residues long. The DNA of the CDR3 is TGTGCCAGCAGCCAACTAGGAAGCTCCTACAATGAGCAGTTCTTC. Translating it yields CASSQLGSSYNEQFF.

The rearrangement uses TRBV19 and TRBJ1-5; D uncertain. Between the trimmed V and J ends, which lost 2 bases and 0 bases, there was a span of 8 bases. The CDR3 is 15 amino acids. Germline V gene sequence: CDR1 LNHDA, CDR2 SQIVND (reference sequence). The CDR3 nucleotides read TGTGCCAGTAGTATATGGTCAGATAGCAATCAGCCCCAGCATTTT. It encodes CASSIWSDSNQPQHF.

To note about this clone: At the DNA level, this CDR3 is encoded by other sequences in the same sample as well. CDR3 in amino acids: CASSFERGGEKLFF. DNA for the CDR3: TGCGCCAGCAGCTTCGAAAGGGGGGGCGAAAAACTGTTTTTT. V is TRBV5-1 and J is TRBJ1-4; D perhaps matches TRBD1 (6 bases). Germline V CDR1 and CDR2: SGHRS, YFSETQ. Trimming left V 2 bases short and J 8 bases short, with 13 bases between. This CDR3 has 14 residues.

The chain links TRBV5-4 to TRBJ2-3; D ambiguous. The V end was cut by 0 bases, the J end by 4 bases, with 12 bases between. Looked up from germline, CDR1 is SGHNT and CDR2 is YYREEE (reference sequence). The CDR3 totals 15 residues. The CDR3 DNA reads TGTGCCAGCAGCTTGGGCGGTGGTCGCCCAGATACGCAGTATTTT. Protein: CASSLGGGRPDTQYF. Using reference TRBV5-4 and TRBJ2-3 for the parts outside the CDR3, the full variable domain is ETGVTQSPTHLIKTRGQQVTLRCSSQSGHNTVSWYQQALGQGPQFIFQYYREEENGRGNFPPRFSGLQFPNYSSELNVNALELDDSALYLCASSLGGGRPDTQYFGPGTRLTVL.

The chain combines TRBV15 with TRBJ2-7; a possible D gene is TRBD1 (7 bases). The CDR3 spans 16 residues. CDR1 and CDR2 (germline): LNHNV, YYDKDF (reference sequence). V was shortened by 0 bases and J by 3 bases, with 15 bases between the two germline ends. The DNA for the CDR3 is TGTGCCACCAGCAGAGATCGAGGCAGGGGGGTCTACGAGCAGTACTTC. The encoded protein is CATSRDRGRGVYEQYF.

V is TRBV9 and J is TRBJ1-6; D not certain. V was pared by 3 bases and J by 6 bases, with 19 bases between. CDR1 and CDR2 from the germline V gene are SGDLS and YYNGEE. CDR3 size: 17 residues. CDR3 DNA sequence: TGTGCCAGCAGCGCTAGTTCCGACAAAGGACTTAATTCACCCCTCCACTTT. This translates into CASSASSDKGLNSPLHF. Filled out from reference TRBV9 and TRBJ1-6, the complete variable domain reads DSGVTQTPKHLITATGQRVTLRCSPRSGDLSVYWYQQSLDQGLQFLIQYYNGEERAKGNILERFSAQQFPDLHSELNLSSLELGDSALYFCASSASSDKGLNSPLHFGNGTRLTVT.

The V call is TRBV7-3, the J call TRBJ2-3; tentatively, D is TRBD2 (5 bases). The CDR3 is 17 residues long. With 2 bases removed from V and 1 base from J, the gap between germline ends came to 16 bases. From germline, CDR1 is SGHTA and CDR2 FQGTGA. The CDR3 sequence: CASSLLVGVPGTDTQYF. CDR3 nucleotide sequence: TGTGCCAGCAGCTTATTGGTGGGAGTACCGGGCACAGATACGCAGTATTTT.

This clone came up once. The chain employs TRBV5-8 and TRBJ2-7, with 11 bases identical to TRBD2. CDR1 and CDR2 from the germline V gene are SGHTS and YDEGEE. V gave up 6 bases and J gave up 2 bases; unmatched junction bases: 4. This CDR3 contains 14 residues. DNA of the CDR3: TGTGCCAGCACGCGGGGACTAGCGGCCTACGAGCAGTACTTC. Amino acid sequence: CASTRGLAAYEQYF.

The chain carries TRBV5-1 and TRBJ1-1; D remains ambiguous. Germline V gene lookup returns CDR1 SGHRS and CDR2 YFSETQ. Trimming stripped 2 bases from V and 1 base from J, with 6 bases between. The CDR3 is 13 residues long. In DNA form, the CDR3 reads TGCGCCAGCAGCTTATACAGGAACACTGAAGCTTTCTTT. It yields the protein CASSLYRNTEAFF.

A few counts support this clone. The gene calls are TRBV6-6 and TRBJ2-7, with 8 bases fitting TRBD1. Germline assignment: CDR1 MNHNY and CDR2 SVGAGI (reference sequence). V shed 5 bases, J shed 3 bases, and the junction held 6 bases outside the gene matches. There are 14 residues in the CDR3. CDR3 sequence reads: CASSRTGPNYEQYF. For the CDR3, the DNA is TGTGCCAGCAGTAGGACAGGGCCCAACTACGAGCAGTACTTC.

The chain carries TRBV29-1 and TRBJ1-2; tentatively, D is TRBD1 (6 bases). CDR1 is SQVTM and CDR2 is ANQGSEA in the germline V gene. The length of the CDR3 is 11 residues. The V gene lost 5 bases and the J gene lost 7 bases, with 11 bases spanning the gap. The CDR3 spells CSVRGGPGYTF. In DNA, the CDR3 is TGCAGCGTTCGGGGGGGGCCTGGCTACACCTTC.

This chain links TRBV29-1 with TRBJ2-3; maybe TRBD2 (5 bases). The CDR3 spans 15 residues. V lost 3 bases and J lost 0, with 13 bases in between. CDR1 is SQVTM and CDR2 is ANQGSEA in the germline V gene. The chain's CDR3 is CSVDRAGPSTDTQYF. The CDR3 nucleotides read TGCAGCGTTGATCGGGCGGGTCCTAGCACAGATACGCAGTATTTT.

The chain recombines TRBV19 with TRBJ1-1; TRBD1 might be the D (6 bases). Germline CDR1 LNHDA, CDR2 SQIVND (reference sequence). CDR3 length: 13 amino acids. Trimming removed 5 bases from V and 3 bases from J, with 10 bases in between. Written as DNA, the CDR3 is TGTGCCAGTAGTGTTTACAGGGACACTGAAGCTTTCTTT. Amino acids: CASSVYRDTEAFF.

The V gene is TRBV30, the J gene TRBJ1-1; tentatively, D is TRBD1 (6 bases). V was trimmed by 4 bases and J by 3 bases, leaving 15 bases between them. CDR1 and CDR2 (germline): GTSNPN, SVGIG (reference sequence). The CDR3 length is 14 residues. The CDR3 is CAWTGTTGYTEAFF. The CDR3 DNA reads TGTGCCTGGACCGGTACAACAGGGTACACTGAAGCTTTCTTT.

This clone was observed a few times. The J gene is TRBJ1-1, the V gene TRBV19; 7 bases line up with TRBD1. Germline V gene data show CDR1 as LNHDA and CDR2 as SQIVND (reference sequence). The length of the CDR3 is 16 residues. V lost 3 bases to trimming and J lost 0 bases; unmatched junction nucleotides: 7. The CDR3 DNA is TGTGCCAGTAGTATGGAGGGGGCGCCAGTGAACACTGAAGCTTTCTTT. The encoded protein is CASSMEGAPVNTEAFF.

The V gene is TRBV6-6, the J gene TRBJ2-7, with a possible D match to TRBD1 (6 bases). The DNA end is more similar to TRBJ2-5, so the J call may be wrong. This CDR3 spans 13 amino acids. CDR1 and CDR2 from the germline V gene are MNHNY and SVGAGI (reference sequence). The CDR3 reads CATWSGDQETQYF. As DNA, the CDR3 is TGTGCCACATGGTCAGGGGACCAAGAGACCCAGTACTTC.